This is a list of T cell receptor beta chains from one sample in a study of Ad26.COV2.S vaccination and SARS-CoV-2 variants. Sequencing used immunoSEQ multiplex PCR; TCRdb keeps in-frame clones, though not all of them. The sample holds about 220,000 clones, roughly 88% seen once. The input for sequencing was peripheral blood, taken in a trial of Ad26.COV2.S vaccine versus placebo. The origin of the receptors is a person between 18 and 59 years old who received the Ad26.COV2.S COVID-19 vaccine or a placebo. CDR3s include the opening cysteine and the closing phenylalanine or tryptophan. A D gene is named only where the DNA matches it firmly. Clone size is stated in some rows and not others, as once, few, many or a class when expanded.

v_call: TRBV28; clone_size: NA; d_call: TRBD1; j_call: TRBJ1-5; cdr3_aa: CASNIRGEATQPQHF; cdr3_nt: TGTGCCAGCAATATCAGGGGGGAGGCAACTCAGCCCCAGCATTTT
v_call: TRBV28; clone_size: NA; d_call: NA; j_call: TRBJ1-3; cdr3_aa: CASSFGVTGNTIYF; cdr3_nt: TGTGCCAGCAGTTTTGGGGTGACTGGAAACACCATATATTTT
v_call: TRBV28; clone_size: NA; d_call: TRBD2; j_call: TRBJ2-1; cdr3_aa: CASSLWAGLAGANNEQFF; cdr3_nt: TGTGCCAGCAGTTTATGGGCGGGACTAGCGGGAGCTAACAATGAGCAGTTCTTC
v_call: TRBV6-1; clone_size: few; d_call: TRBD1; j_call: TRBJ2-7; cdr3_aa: CASGTGGSYEQYF; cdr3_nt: TGTGCCAGCGGGACAGGGGGGTCCTACGAGCAGTACTTC
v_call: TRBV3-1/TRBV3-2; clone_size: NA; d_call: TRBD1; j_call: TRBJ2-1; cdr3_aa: CASSQDIGRGHEQFF; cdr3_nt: TGTGCCAGCAGCCAAGATATAGGCAGGGGGCATGAGCAGTTCTTC
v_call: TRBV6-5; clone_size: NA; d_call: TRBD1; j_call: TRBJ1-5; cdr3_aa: CASSYSPQGGQPQHF; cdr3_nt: TGTGCCAGCAGTTACTCCCCACAGGGGGGCCAGCCCCAGCATTTT
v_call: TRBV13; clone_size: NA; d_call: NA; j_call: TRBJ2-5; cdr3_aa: CASSLARETQYF; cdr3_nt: TGTGCCAGCAGCTTAGCTCGAGAGACCCAGTACTTC
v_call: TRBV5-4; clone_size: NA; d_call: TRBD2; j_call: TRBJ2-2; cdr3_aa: CASSGGLAGGRTAGELFF; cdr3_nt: TGTGCCAGCAGCGGGGGACTAGCGGGAGGACGAACGGCCGGGGAGCTGTTTTTT
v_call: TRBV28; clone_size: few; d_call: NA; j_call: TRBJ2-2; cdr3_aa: CASKMGIRGGELFF; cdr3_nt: TGTGCCAGCAAAATGGGCATAAGGGGCGGGGAGCTGTTTTTT
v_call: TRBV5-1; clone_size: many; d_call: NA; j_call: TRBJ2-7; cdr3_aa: CASSLGDEQYF; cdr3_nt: TGCGCCAGCAGCTTGGGGGACGAGCAGTACTTC
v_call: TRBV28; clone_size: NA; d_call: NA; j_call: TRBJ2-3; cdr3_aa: CASSLSPGQGRTDTQYF; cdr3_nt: TGTGCCAGCAGTTTATCCCCGGGACAAGGGAGGACAGATACGCAGTATTTT
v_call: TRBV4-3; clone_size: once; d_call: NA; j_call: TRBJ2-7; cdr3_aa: CASSQDRTGSGIYEQYF; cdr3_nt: TGCGCCAGCAGCCAAGATAGGACAGGTAGCGGGATATACGAGCAGTACTTC
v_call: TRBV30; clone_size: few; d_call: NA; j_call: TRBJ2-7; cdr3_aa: CAWRQASSYEQYF; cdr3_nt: TGTGCCTGGCGACAGGCTAGCTCCTACGAGCAGTACTTC
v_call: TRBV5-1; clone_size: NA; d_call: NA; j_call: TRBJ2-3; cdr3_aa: CASSLAPAGSTDTQYF; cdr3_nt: TGCGCCAGCAGCTTGGCCCCAGCAGGATCCACAGATACGCAGTATTTT
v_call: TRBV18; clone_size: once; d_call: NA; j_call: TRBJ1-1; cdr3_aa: CASSPPTGTRGTEAFF; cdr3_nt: TGTGCCAGCTCACCACCTACAGGCACCAGGGGCACTGAAGCTTTCTTT
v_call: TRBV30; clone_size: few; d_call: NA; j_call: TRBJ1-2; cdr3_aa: CAWSPRGYGYTF; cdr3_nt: TGTGCCTGGAGTCCGCGTGGGTACGGCTACACCTTC
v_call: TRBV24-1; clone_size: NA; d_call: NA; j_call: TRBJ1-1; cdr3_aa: CATWNRGKMNTEAFF; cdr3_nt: TGTGCCACTTGGAACCGGGGGAAGATGAACACTGAAGCTTTCTTT
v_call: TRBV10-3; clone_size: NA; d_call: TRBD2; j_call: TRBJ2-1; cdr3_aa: CAITRTSGNNEQFF; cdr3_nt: TGTGCCATCACCCGGACTAGCGGAAACAATGAGCAGTTCTTC
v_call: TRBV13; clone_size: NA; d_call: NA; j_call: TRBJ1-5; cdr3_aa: CASSLGGSNQPQHF; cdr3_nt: TGTGCCAGCAGCTTAGGAGGGAGCAATCAGCCCCAGCATTTT
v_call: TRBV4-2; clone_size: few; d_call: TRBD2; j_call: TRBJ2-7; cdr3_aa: CASSHSLSGSGYEQYF; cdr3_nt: TGTGCCAGCAGCCATTCCCTTAGCGGGAGTGGCTACGAGCAGTACTTC
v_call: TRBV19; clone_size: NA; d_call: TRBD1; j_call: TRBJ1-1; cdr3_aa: CASSIVLPGTGANTEAFF; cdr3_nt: TGTGCCAGTAGTATAGTCCTCCCCGGGACAGGGGCGAACACTGAAGCTTTCTTT
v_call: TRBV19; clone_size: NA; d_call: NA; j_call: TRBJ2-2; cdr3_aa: CASSLRDGNTGELFF; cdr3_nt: TGTGCCAGTAGTCTCCGGGACGGGAACACCGGGGAGCTGTTTTTT
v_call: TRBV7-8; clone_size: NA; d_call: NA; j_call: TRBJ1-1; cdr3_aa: CASSLGGNWGTEAFF; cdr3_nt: TGTGCCAGCAGCTTAGGTGGAAATTGGGGCACTGAAGCTTTCTTT
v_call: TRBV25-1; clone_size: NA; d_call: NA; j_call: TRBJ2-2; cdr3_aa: CASSSTSGNTGELFF; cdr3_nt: TGTGCCAGCAGTAGCACCTCAGGGAACACCGGGGAGCTGTTTTTT
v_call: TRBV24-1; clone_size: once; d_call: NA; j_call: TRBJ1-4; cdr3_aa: CATSDGGQGNEKLFF; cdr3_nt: TGTGCCACCAGTGACGGGGGGCAGGGTAATGAAAAACTGTTTTTT
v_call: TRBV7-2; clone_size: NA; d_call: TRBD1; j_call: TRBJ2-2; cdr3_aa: CASSLRQGATGELFF; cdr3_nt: TGTGCCAGCAGCTTACGTCAGGGGGCGACCGGGGAGCTGTTTTTT
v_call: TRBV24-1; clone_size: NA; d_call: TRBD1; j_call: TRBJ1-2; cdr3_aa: CATSDQQGLDGYTF; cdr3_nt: TGTGCCACCAGTGACCAACAGGGGCTAGATGGCTACACCTTC
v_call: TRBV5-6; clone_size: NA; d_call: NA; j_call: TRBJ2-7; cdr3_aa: CASSFEISYEQYF; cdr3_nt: TGTGCCAGCAGCTTTGAGATCTCCTACGAGCAGTACTTC
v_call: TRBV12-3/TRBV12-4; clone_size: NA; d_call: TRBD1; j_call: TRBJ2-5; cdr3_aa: CASSQTGVETQYF; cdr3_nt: TGTGCCAGCAGCCAGACAGGGGTCGAGACCCAGTACTTC
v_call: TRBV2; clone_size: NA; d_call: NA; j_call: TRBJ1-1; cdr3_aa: CASSKRDGEAFF; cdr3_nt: TGTGCCAGCAGTAAACGGGACGGTGAAGCTTTCTTT
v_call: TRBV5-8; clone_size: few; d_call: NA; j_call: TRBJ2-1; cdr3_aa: CASSPDGYNEQFF; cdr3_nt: TGTGCCAGCAGCCCGGACGGTTACAATGAGCAGTTCTTC
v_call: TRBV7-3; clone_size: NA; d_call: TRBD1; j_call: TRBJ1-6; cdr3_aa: CASSSSDRADSPLHF; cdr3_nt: TGTGCCAGCAGCTCATCTGACAGGGCTGATTCACCCCTCCACTTT
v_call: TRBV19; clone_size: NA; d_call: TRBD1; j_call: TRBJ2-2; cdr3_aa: CASTRQGTANTGELFF; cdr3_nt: TGTGCCAGTACCCGACAGGGAACAGCGAACACCGGGGAGCTGTTTTTT
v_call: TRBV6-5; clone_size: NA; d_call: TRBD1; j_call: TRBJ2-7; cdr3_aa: CASSYWGQGNNEQYF; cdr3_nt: TGTGCCAGCAGTTACTGGGGACAGGGTAACAACGAGCAGTACTTC
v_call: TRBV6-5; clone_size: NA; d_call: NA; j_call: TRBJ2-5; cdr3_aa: CASSLLGGQETQYF; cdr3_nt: TGTGCCAGCAGTTTGCTGGGGGGCCAAGAGACCCAGTACTTC
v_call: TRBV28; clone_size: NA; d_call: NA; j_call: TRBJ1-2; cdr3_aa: CASSSHQVSYGYTF; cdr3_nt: TGTGCCAGCAGTTCCCATCAGGTTAGCTATGGCTACACCTTC
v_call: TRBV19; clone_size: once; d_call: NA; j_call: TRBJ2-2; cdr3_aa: CASSLLAPGELFF; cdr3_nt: TGTGCCAGTAGTCTCCTGGCCCCCGGGGAGCTGTTTTTT
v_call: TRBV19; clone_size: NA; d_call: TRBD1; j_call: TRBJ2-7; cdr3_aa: CASSAGTGTYEQYF; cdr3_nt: TGTGCCAGTAGTGCCGGGACAGGGACCTACGAGCAGTACTTC
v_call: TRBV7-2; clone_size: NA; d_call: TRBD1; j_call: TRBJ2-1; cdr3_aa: CASSPTGGSSYNEQFF; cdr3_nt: TGTGCCAGCAGCCCGACAGGGGGGAGCTCCTACAATGAGCAGTTCTTC
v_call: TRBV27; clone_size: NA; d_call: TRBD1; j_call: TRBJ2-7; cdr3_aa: CASSSPSGQGTQYF; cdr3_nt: TGTGCCAGCAGTTCCCCCTCGGGACAGGGGACGCAGTACTTC
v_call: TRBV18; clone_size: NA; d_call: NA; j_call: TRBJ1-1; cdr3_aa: CASSPQGILRETEAFF; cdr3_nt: TGTGCCAGCTCACCTCAGGGGATACTTCGGGAAACTGAAGCTTTCTTT
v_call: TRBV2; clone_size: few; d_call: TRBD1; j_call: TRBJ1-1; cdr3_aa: CASRPRGSVLRNTEAFF; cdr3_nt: TGTGCCAGCAGGCCCAGGGGGTCCGTTTTAAGGAACACTGAAGCTTTCTTT
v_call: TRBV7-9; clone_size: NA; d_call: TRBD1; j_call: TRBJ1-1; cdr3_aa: CASSPIAPGQGARGTEAFF; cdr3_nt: TGTGCCAGCAGCCCTATTGCCCCGGGACAGGGGGCGAGGGGGACTGAAGCTTTCTTT
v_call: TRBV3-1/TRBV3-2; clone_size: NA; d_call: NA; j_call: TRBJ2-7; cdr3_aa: CASSQGLATEQYF; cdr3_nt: TGTGCCAGCAGCCAGGGGCTAGCAACGGAGCAGTACTTC
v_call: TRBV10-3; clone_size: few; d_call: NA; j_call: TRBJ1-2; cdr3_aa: CAISESTVYGYTF; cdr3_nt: TGTGCCATCAGTGAGTCGACGGTCTATGGCTACACCTTC
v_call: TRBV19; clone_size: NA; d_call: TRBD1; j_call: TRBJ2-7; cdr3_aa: CASSIQQGWGYEQYF; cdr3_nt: TGTGCCAGTAGTATCCAACAGGGGTGGGGTTACGAGCAGTACTTC
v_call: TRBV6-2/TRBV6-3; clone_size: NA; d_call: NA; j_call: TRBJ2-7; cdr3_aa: CASSPTNSYEQYF; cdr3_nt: TGTGCCAGCAGCCCCACCAACTCCTACGAGCAGTACTTC